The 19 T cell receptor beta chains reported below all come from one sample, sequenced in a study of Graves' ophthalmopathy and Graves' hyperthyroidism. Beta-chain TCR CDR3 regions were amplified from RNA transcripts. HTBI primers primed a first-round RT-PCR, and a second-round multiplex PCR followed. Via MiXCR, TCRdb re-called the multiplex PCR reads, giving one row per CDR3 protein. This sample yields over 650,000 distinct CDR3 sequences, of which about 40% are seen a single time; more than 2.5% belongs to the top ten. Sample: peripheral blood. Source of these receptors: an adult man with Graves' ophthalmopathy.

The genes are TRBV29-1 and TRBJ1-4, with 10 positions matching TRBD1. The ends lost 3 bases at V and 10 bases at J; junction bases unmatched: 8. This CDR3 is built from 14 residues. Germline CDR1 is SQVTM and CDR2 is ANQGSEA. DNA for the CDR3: TGCAGCGTTGATGCAAGCGGGGACAGGGGAAAACTGTTTTTT. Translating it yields CSVDASGDRGKLFF.

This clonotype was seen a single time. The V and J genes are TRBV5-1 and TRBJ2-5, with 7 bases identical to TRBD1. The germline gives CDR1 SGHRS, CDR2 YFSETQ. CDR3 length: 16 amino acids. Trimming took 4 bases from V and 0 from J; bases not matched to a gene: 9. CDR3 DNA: TGCGCCAGCAGCCCCAGGGGGATTGGGAACCAAGAGACCCAGTACTTC. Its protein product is CASSPRGIGNQETQYF.

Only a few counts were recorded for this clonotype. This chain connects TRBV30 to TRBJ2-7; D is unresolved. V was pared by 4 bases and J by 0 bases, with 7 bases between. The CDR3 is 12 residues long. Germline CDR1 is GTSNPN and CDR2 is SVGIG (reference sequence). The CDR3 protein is CAWTISSYEQYF. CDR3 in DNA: TGTGCCTGGACAATTAGCTCCTACGAGCAGTACTTC. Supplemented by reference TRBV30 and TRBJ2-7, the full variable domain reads SQTIHQWPATLVQPVGSPLSLECTVEGTSNPNLYWYRQAAGRGLQLLFYSVGIGQISSEVPQNLSASRPQDRQFILSSKKLLLSDSGFYLCAWTISSYEQYFGPGTRLTVT.

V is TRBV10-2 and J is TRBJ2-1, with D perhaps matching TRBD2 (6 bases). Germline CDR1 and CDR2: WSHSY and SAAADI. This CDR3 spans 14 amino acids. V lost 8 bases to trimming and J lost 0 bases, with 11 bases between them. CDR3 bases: TGCGCCAGCGATGCGGGAAGCTCCTACAATGAGCAGTTCTTC. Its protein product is CASDAGSSYNEQFF.

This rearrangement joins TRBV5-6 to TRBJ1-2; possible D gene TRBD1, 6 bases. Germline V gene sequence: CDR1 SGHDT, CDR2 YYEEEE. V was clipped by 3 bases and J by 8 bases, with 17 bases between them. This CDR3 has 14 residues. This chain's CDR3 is CASSSGAGVVGYTF. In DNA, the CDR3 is TGTGCCAGCAGCTCAGGGGCAGGGGTCGTCGGCTACACCTTC.

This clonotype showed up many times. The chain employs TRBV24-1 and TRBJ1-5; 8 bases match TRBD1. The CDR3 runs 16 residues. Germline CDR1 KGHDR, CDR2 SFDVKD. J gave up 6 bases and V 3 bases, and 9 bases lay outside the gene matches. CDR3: CATSDPQGARPQPQHF. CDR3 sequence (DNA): TGTGCCACCAGTGATCCCCAGGGGGCGCGTCCTCAGCCCCAGCATTTT.

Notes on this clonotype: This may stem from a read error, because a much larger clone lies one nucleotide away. Here the CDR3 DNA reads TGCAGTGCTAGAAACCGGGACAGGAAAGAGACCCAGGACTTC. It is translated as CSARNRDRKETQDF. V and J are TRBV20-1 and TRBJ2-5, with 8 bases lining up with TRBD1. The germline gives CDR1 DFQATT, CDR2 SNEGSKA (reference sequence). This CDR3 comprises 14 residues.

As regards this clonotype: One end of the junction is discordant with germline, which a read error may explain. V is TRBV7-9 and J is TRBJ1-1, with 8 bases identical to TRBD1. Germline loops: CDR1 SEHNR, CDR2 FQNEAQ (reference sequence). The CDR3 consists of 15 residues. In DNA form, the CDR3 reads TGCGCCAGCAGCCACCTCAGGGGGCTGTACACTGAAGCTTTCTTT. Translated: CASSHLRGLYTEAFF.

The CDR3 region is CASSQGRDRLGYTF. CDR3 DNA: TGTGCCAGCAGCCAAGGACGGGACAGGCTTGGCTACACCTTC. This chain connects TRBV3-1 to TRBJ1-2, with 8 bases fitting TRBD1. The V gene's germline CDR1 is LGHDT and CDR2 YNNKEL (reference sequence). The CDR3 runs 14 residues. V gave up 1 base and J gave up 7 bases; unmatched junction bases: 5. Full variable domain (remainder filled in from reference TRBV3-1 and TRBJ1-2): DTAVSQTPKYLVTQMGNDKSIKCEQNLGHDTMYWYKQDSKKFLKIMFSYNNKELIINETVPNRFSPKSPDKAHLNLHINSLELGDSAVYFCASSQGRDRLGYTFGSGTRLTVV.

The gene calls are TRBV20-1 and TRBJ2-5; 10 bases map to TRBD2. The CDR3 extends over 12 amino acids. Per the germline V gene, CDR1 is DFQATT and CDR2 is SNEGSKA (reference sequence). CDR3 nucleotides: TGCAGGCTAGCGGGGGCAGGAGAGACCCAGTACTTC. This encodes CRLAGAGETQYF.

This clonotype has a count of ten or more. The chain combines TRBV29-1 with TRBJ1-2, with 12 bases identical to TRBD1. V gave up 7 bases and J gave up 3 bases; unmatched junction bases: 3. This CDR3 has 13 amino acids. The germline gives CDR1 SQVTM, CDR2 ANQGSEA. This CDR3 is CSAGTGGDYGYTF. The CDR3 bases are TGCAGCGCCGGGACAGGGGGCGACTATGGCTACACCTTC.

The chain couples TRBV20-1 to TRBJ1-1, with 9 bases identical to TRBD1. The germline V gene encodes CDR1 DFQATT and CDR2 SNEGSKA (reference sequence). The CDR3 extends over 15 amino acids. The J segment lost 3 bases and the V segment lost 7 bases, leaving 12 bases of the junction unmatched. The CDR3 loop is CSVALTGGADTEAFF. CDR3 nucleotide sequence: TGCAGTGTCGCTCTCACAGGGGGCGCGGACACTGAAGCTTTCTTT.

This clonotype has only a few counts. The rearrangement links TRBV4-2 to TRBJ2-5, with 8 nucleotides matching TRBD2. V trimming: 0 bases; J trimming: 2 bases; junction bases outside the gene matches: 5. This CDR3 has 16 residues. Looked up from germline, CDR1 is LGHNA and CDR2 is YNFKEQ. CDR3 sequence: CASSQDGSGGQETQYF. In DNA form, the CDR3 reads TGTGCCAGCAGCCAAGATGGCAGCGGGGGACAAGAGACCCAGTACTTC.

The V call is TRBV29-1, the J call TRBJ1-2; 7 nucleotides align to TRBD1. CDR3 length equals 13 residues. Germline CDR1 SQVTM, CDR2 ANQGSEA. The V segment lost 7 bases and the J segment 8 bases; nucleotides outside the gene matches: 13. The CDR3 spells CSATLRGGSGYTF. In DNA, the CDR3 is TGCAGCGCTACCCTTAGAGGGGGCTCGGGCTACACCTTC.

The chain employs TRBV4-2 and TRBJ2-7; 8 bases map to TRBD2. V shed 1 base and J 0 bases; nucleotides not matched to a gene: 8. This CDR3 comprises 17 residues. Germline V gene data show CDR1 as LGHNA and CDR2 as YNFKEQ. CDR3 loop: CASSQVGAGVLSYEQYV. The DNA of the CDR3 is TGTGCCAGCAGCCAAGTGGGAGCGGGAGTCCTCTCCTACGAGCAGTACGTC.

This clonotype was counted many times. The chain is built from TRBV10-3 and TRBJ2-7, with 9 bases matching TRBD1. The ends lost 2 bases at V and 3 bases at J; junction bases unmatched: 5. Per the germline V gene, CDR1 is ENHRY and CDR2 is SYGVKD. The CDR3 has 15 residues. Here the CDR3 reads CAISEGDRASYEQYF. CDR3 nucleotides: TGTGCCATCAGTGAGGGGGACAGGGCGAGCTACGAGCAGTACTTC.

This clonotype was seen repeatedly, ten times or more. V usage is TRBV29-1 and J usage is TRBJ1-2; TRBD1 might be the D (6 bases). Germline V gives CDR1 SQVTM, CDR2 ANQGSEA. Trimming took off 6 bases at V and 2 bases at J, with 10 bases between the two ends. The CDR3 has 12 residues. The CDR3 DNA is TGCAGCGTCGGAGGACAGAACTATGGCTACACCTTC. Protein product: CSVGGQNYGYTF. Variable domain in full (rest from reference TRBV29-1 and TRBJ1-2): SAVISQKPSRDICQRGTSLTIQCQVDSQVTMMFWYRQQPGQSLTLIATANQGSEATYESGFVIDKFPISRPNLTFSTLTVSNMSPEDSSIYLCSVGGQNYGYTFGSGTRLTVV.

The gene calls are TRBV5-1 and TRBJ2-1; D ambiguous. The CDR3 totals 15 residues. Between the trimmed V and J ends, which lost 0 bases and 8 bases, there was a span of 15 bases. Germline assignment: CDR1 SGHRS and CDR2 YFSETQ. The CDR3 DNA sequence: TGCGCCAGCAGCTTGGACTCTGGTGGGGTCGATGAGCAGTTCTTC. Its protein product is CASSLDSGGVDEQFF.

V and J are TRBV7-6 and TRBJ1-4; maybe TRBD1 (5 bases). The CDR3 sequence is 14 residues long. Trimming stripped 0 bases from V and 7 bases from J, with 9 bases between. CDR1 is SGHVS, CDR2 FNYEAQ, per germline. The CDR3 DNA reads TGTGCCAGCAGCTTAGCCGGGGGGGTTGAAAAACTGTTTTTT. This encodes CASSLAGGVEKLFF. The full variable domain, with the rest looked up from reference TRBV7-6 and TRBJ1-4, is GAGVSQSPRYKVTKRGQDVALRCDPISGHVSLYWYRQALGQGPEFLTYFNYEAQQDKSGLPNDRFSAERPEGSISTLTIQRTEQRDSAMYRCASSLAGGVEKLFFGSGTQLSVL.